This T cell receptor (beta chain) was documented in a study of CD4 T cells in relation to SARS-CoV-2 and coronaviruses. Background on the study: PBMCs were cultured with antigen for 10 days before TCR beta sequencing. Convalescent patients were roughly eight males and a few females; two were Hispanic. Broader study findings: The assay detects memory recall responses, not culture-primed primary responses.

This clone was counted between two and nine times. Its antigen is not identified. CD4 enrichment then naive enrichment separated naive from memory CD4+ cells. After removal of 4 bases from V and 5 bases from J, the junction contained 4 bases not matched to a gene. Germline V CDR1 and CDR2: LNHDA, SQIVND (reference sequence). The CDR3 is 14 amino acids. TCRdb's table, derived via immunoSEQ multiplex PCR, lists solely in-frame clones and lacks some. The sample has 30,000 to 40,000 clones; under 80% are singletons. The sequenced sample was memory CD4+ T cells from PBMCs, cultured in vitro. J is TRBJ1-4 and V is TRBV19; 7 bases match TRBD1. This sequence originates from an adult with COVID-19. CDR3 loop: CASSRTGRNEKLFF. The CDR3 DNA follows: TGTGCCAGTAGTAGGACAGGTCGAAATGAAAAACTGTTTTTT.